The next 14 T cell receptor beta chains were all read from a single sample in a study of a mutant IDH1 vaccine in newly diagnosed glioma. This sample's time point: week 23, last vaccination. Alongside topical imiquimod, each dose of vaccine comprised 300 ug of mutant IDH1 20-mer peptide. Their recognized antigens are unknown. The protocol was immunoSEQ multiplex PCR, while the TCRdb copy is restricted to in-frame clones and leaves out a portion. The data hold 35,000 to 45,000 clones, with 78% observed a single time. Sequenced material: PBMCs, taken from a glioma patient whose treatment included an IDH1 peptide vaccine. The receptors were gathered from a woman aged 40 to 49 with glioma. Some clones in this sample may be carry-over from other donors' samples.

Points on this clone: The sample has other DNA sequences that encode this CDR3 too. The chain combines TRBV9 with TRBJ2-1; D is ambiguous. CDR3 length: 10 amino acids. Per the germline V gene, CDR1 is SGDLS and CDR2 is YYNGEE. The V end was cut by 3 bases, the J end by 6 bases, with 1 base between. The CDR3 sequence: CASSGNEQFF. The DNA for the CDR3 is TGTGCCAGCAGCGGCAATGAGCAGTTCTTC.

This rearrangement joins TRBV6-6 to TRBJ2-5; D could derive from TRBD1 or TRBD2 (5 bases each). The CDR3 is 13 residues long. The germline V gene encodes CDR1 MNHNY and CDR2 SVGAGI (reference sequence). Trimming took off 4 bases at V and 7 bases at J, with 13 bases between the two ends. The CDR3, as DNA: TGTGCCAGCAGTTCTAGCCCGGGACGGACCCAGTACTTC. It yields the protein CASSSSPGRTQYF.

In DNA form, the CDR3 reads TGCGCCAGCAGCTCCAGACAGGGGTCCTACGAGCAGTACTTC. Translated, it gives CASSSRQGSYEQYF. This chain uses TRBV4-1 with TRBJ2-7; 8 bases align to TRBD1. CDR1 and CDR2 (germline): MGHRA, YSYEKL. The V and J ends lost 5 bases and 1 base, in that order; junction bases with no gene match: 4. CDR3 length: 14 amino acids.

The CDR3 spells CASSPDGYEQYF. CDR3 nucleotides: TGTGCCAGCAGCCCCGACGGCTACGAGCAGTACTTC. This chain connects TRBV5-4 to TRBJ2-5; D is ambiguous. The J call may be in error: the DNA end matches TRBJ2-7 better. Germline lookup yields CDR1 SGHNT and CDR2 YYREEE (reference sequence). CDR3 length: 12 residues.

The rearrangement uses TRBV4-2 and TRBJ1-3; a possible D gene is TRBD1 (5 bases). V gave up 4 bases and J gave up 4 bases, with 20 bases separating them. This CDR3 is 17 amino acids long. Germline V gives CDR1 LGHNA, CDR2 YNFKEQ. This chain's CDR3 is CASSRGVWGRGGNTIYF. CDR3 in DNA: TGTGCCAGCAGCCGGGGTGTGTGGGGAAGGGGAGGAAACACCATATATTTT.

The rearrangement uses TRBV2 and TRBJ2-1; 10 bases are a match to TRBD1. Trimming at V came to 6 bases and at J to 8 bases, leaving 7 bases not matched to a gene. CDR1 is SNHLY, CDR2 FYNNEI, per germline. This CDR3 spans 14 amino acids. The DNA for the CDR3 is TGTGCCAGCAGAAAGACAGGGGGCGTGGATGAGCAGTTCTTC. This codes for CASRKTGGVDEQFF.

This sequence joins TRBV2 and TRBJ2-7, with TRBD2 as a possible D gene (5 bases). V was cut by 7 bases and J by 5 bases, with 15 bases left in between. The CDR3 runs 13 residues. From germline, CDR1 is SNHLY and CDR2 FYNNEI. CDR3 residues: CASKGLFGNEQYF. The CDR3 DNA reads as TGTGCCAGCAAAGGCTTATTCGGGAACGAGCAGTACTTC. The entire variable domain, with the rest obtained from reference TRBV2 and TRBJ2-7, is as follows: EPEVTQTPSHQVTQMGQEVILRCVPISNHLYFYWYRQILGQKVEFLVSFYNNEISEKSEIFDDQFSVERPDGSNFTLKIRSTKLEDSAMYFCASKGLFGNEQYFGPGTRLTVT.

The chain couples TRBV7-9 to TRBJ2-7, with D maybe TRBD1 (6 bases). The CDR3 is 13 residues long. The V gene lost 4 bases and the J gene lost 4 bases, with 11 bases spanning the gap. Germline values: CDR1 SEHNR, CDR2 FQNEAQ (reference sequence). The CDR3 here is CASSSQQGYEQYF. CDR3 nucleotides: TGTGCCAGCAGCTCACAACAGGGATACGAGCAGTACTTC.

The chain couples TRBV7-2 to TRBJ2-3; 13 bases agree with TRBD2. The CDR3 is made up of 15 amino acids. The V and J ends lost 3 bases and 7 bases, in that order; junction bases with no gene match: 4. The germline CDR1 and CDR2 sequences are SGHTA and FQGNSA. CDR3 coding DNA: TGTGCCAGCAGCTTGACTAGCGGGGGGAAGAATACGCAGTATTTT. Translating it yields CASSLTSGGKNTQYF.

The genes are TRBV19 and TRBJ2-2; possibly TRBD2 for D (6 bases). Germline V gene data show CDR1 as LNHDA and CDR2 as SQIVND (reference sequence). This CDR3 is 17 amino acids long. V was trimmed by 3 bases and J by 5 bases, leaving 19 bases between them. The CDR3 sequence is CASSIPRDSHLTGELFF. The CDR3 nucleotides are TGTGCCAGTAGTATTCCCCGGGACTCACATTTAACCGGGGAGCTGTTTTTT.

This chain uses TRBV5-6 with TRBJ2-7; D is ambiguous. The CDR3 contains 15 residues. CDR1 SGHDT and CDR2 YYEEEE come from the germline V gene. Trimming pared 2 bases from V and 0 bases from J, leaving 12 bases between. Written as DNA, the CDR3 is TGTGCCAGCAGCTTTCCAGGAGCCAGCTCCTACGAGCAGTACTTC. Translating gives CASSFPGASSYEQYF.

This clone was seen only a few times. The chain uses TRBV29-1 and TRBJ1-5, with unresolved D. The CDR3 totals 12 residues. Germline CDR1 reads SQVTM; CDR2 reads ANQGSEA. Deletions cut 4 bases from V and 8 bases from J, with 12 bases between. As DNA, the CDR3 is TGCAGCGTTGGGGAGGGTGTGGAGCCCCAGCATTTT. Translated, it gives CSVGEGVEPQHF. Looking up the rest from reference TRBV29-1 and TRBJ1-5 gives the full variable domain: SAVISQKPSRDICQRGTSLTIQCQVDSQVTMMFWYRQQPGQSLTLIATANQGSEATYESGFVIDKFPISRPNLTFSTLTVSNMSPEDSSIYLCSVGEGVEPQHFGDGTRLSIL.

The V call is TRBV19, the J call TRBJ1-1; D call uncertain. Germline CDR1 reads LNHDA; CDR2 reads SQIVND (reference sequence). V lost 5 bases to trimming and J lost 0 bases, with 7 bases between them. The CDR3 contains 13 residues. The chain's CDR3 is CASSSYMNTEAFF. The CDR3 DNA follows: TGTGCCAGTAGTTCATATATGAACACTGAAGCTTTCTTT.

This chain connects TRBV9 to TRBJ2-1; D is perhaps TRBD1 (7 bases). Trimming stripped 4 bases from V and 3 bases from J, with 17 bases between. This CDR3 has 16 residues. The germline V gene encodes CDR1 SGDLS and CDR2 YYNGEE. CDR3 sequence: CASSLVLQGGYNEQFF. CDR3 DNA: TGTGCCAGCAGCTTAGTTTTGCAGGGGGGCTACAATGAGCAGTTCTTC. Complete variable domain (other parts from reference TRBV9 and TRBJ2-1): DSGVTQTPKHLITATGQRVTLRCSPRSGDLSVYWYQQSLDQGLQFLIQYYNGEERAKGNILERFSAQQFPDLHSELNLSSLELGDSALYFCASSLVLQGGYNEQFFGPGTRLTVL.